The next 20 T cell receptor beta chains were all read from a single sample in a study of CD8 T cell repertoires and HIV-1 epitope variants. Method: immunoSEQ multiplex PCR; TCRdb's copy keeps in-frame clones and lacks some. The sample carries about 95,000 clones, almost 75% recorded once. The sequenced sample consisted of uncultured baseline CD8+ T cells from peripheral blood mononuclear cells (PBMCs). Receptors were obtained from a male donor with HIV.

The chain carries TRBV5-6 and TRBJ2-3; tentative D call: TRBD1 (5 bases). The V end was cut by 3 bases, the J end by 8 bases, with 10 bases between. The CDR3 contains 12 residues. The germline V gene encodes CDR1 SGHDT and CDR2 YYEEEE. For the CDR3, the DNA is TGTGCCAGCAGCTACCAAAGGGGTACGCAGTATTTT. Translated: CASSYQRGTQYF.

V is TRBV5-1 and J is TRBJ2-7; D may be TRBD1 (5 bases). CDR1 SGHRS and CDR2 YFSETQ come from the germline V gene. The length of the CDR3 is 16 residues. Trimming took 7 bases from V and 0 from J, leaving 20 bases between them. The CDR3 loop is CASCNEVGRASYEQYF. The CDR3 DNA reads TGCGCCAGCTGTAATGAGGTGGGCAGGGCCTCCTACGAGCAGTACTTC.

The CDR3 sequence: CASSALGTDEKLFF. The CDR3 nucleotides read TGTGCCAGCAGTGCGCTTGGGACAGACGAAAAACTGTTTTTT. V gene TRBV2 combines with J gene TRBJ1-4; 7 bases are a match to TRBD1. The V gene's germline CDR1 is SNHLY and CDR2 FYNNEI. The V gene end was trimmed by 4 bases and the J gene end by 8 bases; junction bases not matched to a gene: 7. This CDR3 is 14 amino acids long.

This clone was recorded once. V usage is TRBV28 and J usage is TRBJ2-5; possible D gene TRBD2, 6 bases. The V gene lost 6 bases and the J gene lost 0 bases, with 17 bases spanning the gap. Germline V gene data show CDR1 as MDHEN and CDR2 as SYDVKM. CDR3 size: 16 residues. This CDR3 is CASSHGIAVYQETQYF. The CDR3 region has the DNA TGTGCCAGCAGCCACGGGATAGCGGTTTACCAAGAGACCCAGTACTTC.

The chain links TRBV10-3 to TRBJ2-2; D is uncertain. The CDR3 contains 14 residues. Trimming cost V 2 bases and J 5 bases, with 9 bases left between them. CDR1 and CDR2 (germline): ENHRY, SYGVKD. CDR3 in DNA: TGTGCCATCAGTGAGGTTAGCTTAACCGGGGAGCTGTTTTTT. It specifies CAISEVSLTGELFF.

This rearrangement joins TRBV7-8 to TRBJ2-1; the D is unclear. Looked up from germline, CDR1 is SGHVS and CDR2 is FQNEAQ. This CDR3 comprises 15 residues. Trimming took off 0 bases at V and 6 bases at J, with 12 bases between the two ends. The CDR3 nucleotides read TGTGCCAGCAGCTTAGCTCCTGACAATCGCAATGAGCAGTTCTTC. Its protein product is CASSLAPDNRNEQFF.

V usage is TRBV5-1 and J usage is TRBJ2-5; D ambiguous. V was trimmed by 0 bases and J by 1 base, leaving 10 bases between them. Per the germline V gene, CDR1 is SGHRS and CDR2 is YFSETQ. CDR3 length: 15 amino acids. CDR3 sequence reads: CASSLALSPQETQYF. The CDR3 coding sequence is TGCGCCAGCAGCTTGGCCCTTTCACCCCAAGAGACCCAGTACTTC.

The chain has TRBV6-5 and TRBJ2-3; TRBD1 aligns across 10 bases. The CDR3 is made up of 14 amino acids. The V segment lost 6 bases and the J segment 6 bases; nucleotides outside the gene matches: 6. Germline values: CDR1 MNHEY, CDR2 SVGAGI. CDR3 sequence: CASSPTGGRDTQYF. The CDR3 nucleotides read TGTGCCAGCAGCCCGACAGGGGGCAGGGATACGCAGTATTTT.

This sequence joins TRBV18 and TRBJ2-7, with D uncertain. Germline-derived CDR1 and CDR2 are KGHSH and LQKENI. CDR3 length: 13 residues. V lost 2 bases and J 7 bases, leaving 12 bases between the germline ends. DNA for the CDR3: TGTGCCAGCTCACCAGACCCCTCGTGGGAGCAGTACTTC. Translating it yields CASSPDPSWEQYF.

V and J are TRBV7-9 and TRBJ2-7, with 7 bases identical to TRBD2. Germline V gene sequence: CDR1 SEHNR, CDR2 FQNEAQ (reference sequence). J was trimmed by 0 bases and V by 5 bases; bases with no gene match: 7. This CDR3 has 15 residues. The CDR3 coding sequence is TGTGCCAGCAGCGGAGCGGGACGAAGCTCCTACGAGCAGTACTTC. As protein: CASSGAGRSSYEQYF.

V is TRBV7-2 and J is TRBJ1-2; no clear D gene. Trimming stripped 1 base from V and 4 bases from J, with 16 bases between. The germline V gene has CDR1 SGHTA and CDR2 FQGNSA. This CDR3 is built from 16 residues. The CDR3 loop reads CASSLDLEGIPYGYTF. In nucleotides, the CDR3 is TGTGCCAGCAGCTTAGACTTGGAGGGAATTCCCTATGGCTACACCTTC.

V and J are TRBV7-2 and TRBJ1-6; D ambiguous. Germline CDR1 is SGHTA and CDR2 is FQGNSA. CDR3 size: 13 residues. Trimming pared 5 bases from V and 10 bases from J, leaving 12 bases between. For the CDR3, the DNA is TGTGCCAGCAGCCCAACGCGGGGATCACCCCTCCACTTT. As protein: CASSPTRGSPLHF.

The chain joins TRBV5-4 to TRBJ2-3, with 8 bases fitting TRBD2. The CDR3 consists of 16 residues. V shed 2 bases, J shed 3 bases, and the junction held 8 bases outside the gene matches. In germline, CDR1 is SGHNT, CDR2 YYREEE (reference sequence). CDR3 nucleotide sequence: TGTGCCAGCAGCTTCGGAGCGGGGGAAAAAACAGATACGCAGTATTTT. It yields the protein CASSFGAGEKTDTQYF.

This chain connects TRBV28 to TRBJ1-5; D perhaps matches TRBD1 (6 bases). Germline V gene data show CDR1 as MDHEN and CDR2 as SYDVKM. V lost 6 bases and J 5 bases, leaving 14 bases between the germline ends. The CDR3 runs 14 residues. In DNA, the CDR3 is TGTGCCAGCAGGCAACAGGGCTTGGATCAGCCCCAGCATTTT. Translation: CASRQQGLDQPQHF.

In DNA form, the CDR3 reads TGTGCCAGCACAGTCAGTCGGTACTCCTACGAGCAGTACTTC. This translates into CASTVSRYSYEQYF. The V and J genes are TRBV6-1 and TRBJ2-7, with D hard to call. The germline gives CDR1 MNHNS, CDR2 SASEGT. The CDR3 covers 14 residues. The germline V and J ends were trimmed by 7 bases and 0 bases, with 13 bases remaining between them.

This chain connects TRBV25-1 to TRBJ1-2; D unclear. The CDR3 spans 13 residues. CDR1 MGHDK and CDR2 SYGVNS come from the germline V gene. Trimming cost V 4 bases and J 1 base, with 7 bases left between them. The CDR3 spells CASSGTVNYGYTF. CDR3 DNA sequence: TGTGCCAGCAGTGGAACAGTTAACTATGGCTACACCTTC.

The genes are TRBV28 and TRBJ1-1; 7 positions match TRBD1. This CDR3 is built from 17 residues. V dropped 6 bases and J dropped 2; count of bases not matched to a gene: 15. Germline V gene sequence: CDR1 MDHEN, CDR2 SYDVKM. CDR3 nucleotides: TGTGCCAGCAGACGACTTTGGGACAGACCAATTAACACTGAAGCTTTCTTT. It encodes CASRRLWDRPINTEAFF. The variable domain in full, with the rest retrieved from reference TRBV28 and TRBJ1-1, is DVKVTQSSRYLVKRTGEKVFLECVQDMDHENMFWYRQDPGLGLRLIYFSYDVKMKEKGDIPEGYSVSREKKERFSLILESASTNQTSMYLCASRRLWDRPINTEAFFGQGTRLTVV.

The V gene is TRBV2, the J gene TRBJ1-5, with unresolved D. V was clipped by 0 bases and J by 0 bases, with 9 bases between them. CDR1 is SNHLY, CDR2 FYNNEI, per germline. This CDR3 contains 16 residues. The CDR3 reads CASSEARVYSNQPQHF. The CDR3 DNA sequence: TGTGCCAGCAGTGAAGCGAGGGTTTATAGCAATCAGCCCCAGCATTTT.

V and J are TRBV10-3 and TRBJ1-3; D uncertain. Germline V gives CDR1 ENHRY, CDR2 SYGVKD. The CDR3 extends over 11 amino acids. Trimming removed 10 bases at V and 0 bases at J, with 4 bases between. The CDR3 reads CATTSGNTIYF. The CDR3, as DNA: TGTGCCACCACCTCTGGAAACACCATATATTTT.

The V and J genes are TRBV5-4 and TRBJ2-7; D not certain. The CDR3 runs to 11 residues. Germline V CDR1 and CDR2: SGHNT, YYREEE (reference sequence). Trimming removed 0 bases at V and 6 bases at J, with 4 bases between. The chain's CDR3 is CASSLGGEQYF. The CDR3 DNA is TGTGCCAGCAGCTTGGGTGGCGAGCAGTACTTC. Combining the CDR3 with reference TRBV5-4 and TRBJ2-7 gives the whole variable domain ETGVTQSPTHLIKTRGQQVTLRCSSQSGHNTVSWYQQALGQGPQFIFQYYREEENGRGNFPPRFSGLQFPNYSSELNVNALELDDSALYLCASSLGGEQYFGPGTRLTVT.